This T cell receptor (beta chain) was profiled in a study of Graves' ophthalmopathy and Graves' hyperthyroidism (dated by TCRdb to the late 2010s). Study-level background: Peripheral blood was collected before any treatment was given, at the time of initial diagnosis. To explore V-J signatures that distinguish ophthalmopathy from hyperthyroidism, a discovery set of 100 patients was enrolled, made up of 40 to 45 with ophthalmopathy and some 60 with stable hyperthyroidism. In total, under 150 blood samples were TCR-sequenced: roughly 45 ophthalmopathy, under 85 hyperthyroidism and some 17 hyperthyroidism-to-ophthalmopathy patients. The independent validation cohort included 18 to 20 hyperthyroidism patients plus 17 patients who later progressed from hyperthyroidism to ophthalmopathy. The study used signatures of the TCR beta repertoire to tell Graves' ophthalmopathy apart from Graves' hyperthyroidism and to predict which patients would progress to ophthalmopathy. Following sample collection, hyperthyroidism patients were given methimazole at a starting dose of 30 mg daily, and ophthalmopathy patients were given high-dose intravenous methylprednisolone. In about six hyperthyroidism patients, the T-cell repertoires found in thyroid tissue were compared with those found in blood. Results the study describes overall, beyond this receptor: In validation, the model predicted ophthalmopathy progression with roughly 68% sensitivity and 72% to 80% specificity; roughly eleven predicted patients were CT-confirmed with GO in a median of about 7.1 months. In cross-validation, the 13-signature model distinguished ophthalmopathy from stable hyperthyroidism with 87.88% sensitivity and around 81% specificity, while in the test set the corresponding values were around 79% and 71%. No statistical method was used to set the sample size in advance, and the investigators knew which group each participant was assigned to. Most of the expanded thyroid clonotypes with a frequency above 0.001 were also detected in blood, and it was suggested that the thyroid immune response may be reflected by blood repertoires.

Patients with ophthalmopathy had moderately to severely active disease, with a Clinical Activity Score of 3 or more, a NOSPECS grade of 4 or more, and a disease duration of less than 3 months. Patients with other autoimmune diseases, uncontrolled infections, pregnancy or lactation were excluded from the study. Diagnosis relied on clinical symptoms, serum thyroxine, TRAb, thyroid ultrasound and orbital computed tomography. Using Ficoll-Paque density gradient centrifugation, PBMCs were isolated from 9 to 10 ml of fresh peripheral blood. Total RNA was extracted with Trizol reagent and quality-checked on an Agilent 2100 Bioanalyzer. Of note for this clonotype: There is no known antigen for this receptor. Base qualities are not at hand, and no much larger clone is one base apart.

For repertoire sequencing, the TCR beta CDR3 regions were amplified from RNA transcripts. HTBI primers and the Qiagen OneStep RT-PCR kit were used in a first-round RT-PCR, which was followed by a second-round multiplex PCR, size selection and purification. The libraries underwent paired-end sequencing with 100 bp reads on an Illumina HiSeq2000. In the authors' own workflow: SOAPnuke was used for read processing, and reads with adapters, uncalled bases, a mean Phred below 15, or no exact constant-primer or identifier match were discarded. COPE v1.2.5 was used to merge the high-quality paired reads. Each unique nucleotide sequence was treated as a clonotype, and MiTCR v1.1 was used to align the clonotypes to the IMGT TRB V, D and J references. The analysis was limited to V-J combinations with a frequency above 0.0001, which together covered over 98% of repertoires. For each V-J combination, a TCR clonal expansion and chaos score was defined as F50 clonal expansion divided by the chaos observed in the TCRdist matrix. Welch's t-statistics and random forest were used to narrow the features down to more than 10 V-J combinations, which were then fed into a naive Bayes classifier. Thyroid-blood repertoire similarity was quantified with the Morisita-Horn index. TCRdb reanalyzed the raw reads on its own, using fastp at Q25 for trimming and MiXCR for clone calling, and kept in-frame beta chains. All rows with the same CDR3 protein become a single entry with the most common DNA and genes. The V and J calls, along with clone size, are taken from TCRdb and not from the paper's own processing. Within this sample are 200,000 to 300,000 distinct CDR3 sequences, with around 50% of them counted one time only. Around half of the sample is held by the ten biggest clonotypes.

The sequencing sample was made of peripheral blood. The clonotype originates from an adult man with Graves' ophthalmopathy.

DNA sequence: TGTGCCAGCAGTGCGAAAACAGGGGACACTGAAGCTTTCTTT. Translated, this gives CASSAKTGDTEAFF. The V gene is TRBV25-1 and the J gene is TRBJ1-1; 7 nucleotides in the junction match TRBD1. CDR1 is given as MGHDK and CDR2 as SYGVNS, both from the germline V gene. Relative to germline, V is missing 4 bases and J is missing 3 bases, with 5 bases of the junction outside any gene match. The CDR3 starts with the cysteine, ends with the phenylalanine, and has 14 residues. Just the 42-base CDR3 DNA is kept, in frame starting at base 1. Full variable domain (CDR3 extended with the reference TRBV25-1 and TRBJ1-1 proteins): EADIYQTPRYLVIGTGKKITLECSQTMGHDKMYWYQQDPGMELHLIHYSYGVNSTEKGDLSSESTVSRIRTEHFPLTLESARPSHTSQYLCASSAKTGDTEAFFGQGTRLTVV.